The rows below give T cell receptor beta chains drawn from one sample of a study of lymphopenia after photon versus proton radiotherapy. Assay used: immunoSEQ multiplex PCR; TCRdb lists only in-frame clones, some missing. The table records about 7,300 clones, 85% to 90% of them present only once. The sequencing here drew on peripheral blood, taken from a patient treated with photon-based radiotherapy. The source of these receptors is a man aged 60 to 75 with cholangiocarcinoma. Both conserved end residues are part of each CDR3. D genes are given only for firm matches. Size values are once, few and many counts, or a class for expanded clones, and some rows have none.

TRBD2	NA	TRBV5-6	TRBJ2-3	TGTGCCAGCAGCGGGAGGGGCTTTGCTAGCACAGATACGCAGTATTTT	CASSGRGFASTDTQYF
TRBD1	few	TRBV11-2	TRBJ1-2	TGTGCCAGCAGCTTAGTCGGGACAGGGGAATGGTATGGCTACACCTTC	CASSLVGTGEWYGYTF
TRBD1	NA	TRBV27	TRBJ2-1	TGTGCCAGCAGTTTACCGCAGACAGGGGGCTCCTACAATGAGCAGTTCTTC	CASSLPQTGGSYNEQFF
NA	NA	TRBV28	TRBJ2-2	TGTGCCAGCAGCCGCCCCGGGGAGCTGTTTTTT	CASSRPGELFF
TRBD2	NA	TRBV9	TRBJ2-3	TGTGCCAGCAGCGTATACTCCGCTTCGGGGGGGACCACAGATACGCAGTATTTT	CASSVYSASGGTTDTQYF
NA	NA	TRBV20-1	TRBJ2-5	TGCAGTGGACAGATACAAGAGACCCAGTACTTC	CSGQIQETQYF
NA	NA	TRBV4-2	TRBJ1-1	TGTGCCAGCAGCCGCGGACGGCAAAACACTGAAGCTTTCTTT	CASSRGRQNTEAFF
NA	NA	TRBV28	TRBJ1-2	TGTGCCAGCAGTTTGGGGCAGGGGAGAGGCTACACCTTC	CASSLGQGRGYTF
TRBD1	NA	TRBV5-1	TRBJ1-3	TGCGCCATCACTGGACAGGGGAAATCTGGAAACACCATATATTTT	CAITGQGKSGNTIYF
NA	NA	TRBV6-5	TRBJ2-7	TGTGCCAGCAGAAAGGACGGGCCCTACGAGCAGTACTTC	CASRKDGPYEQYF
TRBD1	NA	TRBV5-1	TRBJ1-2	TGCGCCAGCAGTTACAATACAGGGGGCAACTATGGCTACACCTTC	CASSYNTGGNYGYTF
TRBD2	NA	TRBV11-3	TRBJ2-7	TGTGCCAGCAGCATCGGGACTAGCGTCTACGAGCAGTACTTC	CASSIGTSVYEQYF
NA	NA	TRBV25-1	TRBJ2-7	TGTGCCAGCAGTGAGCCGTTCCATGGAGGGGAGCAGTACTTC	CASSEPFHGGEQYF
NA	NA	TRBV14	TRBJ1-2	TGTGCCAGCAGTACAGGGTGGAACTATGGCTACACCTTC	CASSTGWNYGYTF
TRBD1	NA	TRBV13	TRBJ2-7	TGTGCCAGCAGTAATCCACGACAGGGCCCCTACGAGCAGTACTTC	CASSNPRQGPYEQYF
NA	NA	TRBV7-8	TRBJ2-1	TGTGCCAGCAGCTCGATGACTAATTACAATGAGCAGTTCTTC	CASSSMTNYNEQFF
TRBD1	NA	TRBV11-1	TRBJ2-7	TGTGCCAGCAGCTTAGCGACAGGGGTACAGTACGAGCAGTACTTC	CASSLATGVQYEQYF
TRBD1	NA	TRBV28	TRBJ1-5	TGTGCCAGCAGAGCAACAGGGGGCATGGTTCAGCCCCAGCATTTT	CASRATGGMVQPQHF
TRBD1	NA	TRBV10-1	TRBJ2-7	TGCGCCAGCAGTGAGTCCGGCAGGGGGTACGAGCAGTACTTC	CASSESGRGYEQYF
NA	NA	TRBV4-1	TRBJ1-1	TGCGCCAGCAGCCAAGGCAGGCACACAGGGATCACTGAAGCTTTCTTT	CASSQGRHTGITEAFF
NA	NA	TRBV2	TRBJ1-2	TGTGCCAGCACCGCCTCCTGGGGTAGTGCTTATGGCTACACCTTC	CASTASWGSAYGYTF
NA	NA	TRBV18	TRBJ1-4	TGTGCCAGCTCACCAAGAAACGAAGAGGGGGGACTGTTTTTT	CASSPRNEEGGLFF
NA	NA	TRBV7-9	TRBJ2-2	TGTGCCAGCAGCTTAGCTCTTTTCAATTTCTTAGCGAACACCGGGGAGCTGTTTTTT	CASSLALFNFLANTGELFF
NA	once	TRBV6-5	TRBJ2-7	TGTGCCAGCAGCGGGGGGACACTATTATACGAGCAGTACTTC	CASSGGTLLYEQYF
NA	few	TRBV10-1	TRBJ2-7	TGCGCCAGCAGTGCCGGATCGGGGGAGCAGTACTTC	CASSAGSGEQYF
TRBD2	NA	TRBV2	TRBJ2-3	TGTGCCAGCAGAACTTCGGGACTAGGCCTTAGCACAGATACGCAGTATTTT	CASRTSGLGLSTDTQYF
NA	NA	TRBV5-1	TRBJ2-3	TGCGCCAGCAGCGACCCCGGACACACCACAGATACGCAGTATTTT	CASSDPGHTTDTQYF
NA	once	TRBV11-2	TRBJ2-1	TGTGCCAGCAGCCCCCTATTGGGGGAGGACAATGAGCAGTTCTTC	CASSPLLGEDNEQFF
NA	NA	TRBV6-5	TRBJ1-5	TGTGCCAGCAGTTACAGACCGGCGACTCAGCCCCAGCATTTT	CASSYRPATQPQHF
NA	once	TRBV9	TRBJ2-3	TGTGCCAGCAGCGCGATAACAAGTAGCACAGATACGCAGTATTTT	CASSAITSSTDTQYF
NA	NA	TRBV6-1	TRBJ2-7	TGTGCCAGCAATCCTATGGGGCACGCGTACGAGCAGTACTTC	CASNPMGHAYEQYF
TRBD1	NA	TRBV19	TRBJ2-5	TGTGCCAGTAGTATAGGGGGGACAGGAGGCGAGACCCAGTACTTC	CASSIGGTGGETQYF
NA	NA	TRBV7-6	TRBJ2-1	TGTGCCAGCAGTCTCGGGAATGAGCAGTTCTTC	CASSLGNEQFF
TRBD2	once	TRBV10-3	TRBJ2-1	TGTGCCATCAGTGAGGGGACTAGCGATTTAGACCTTGAGCAGTTCTTC	CAISEGTSDLDLEQFF
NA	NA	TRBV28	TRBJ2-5	TGTGCCAGCAGTTTCGGAAAAGAGACCCAGTACTTC	CASSFGKETQYF
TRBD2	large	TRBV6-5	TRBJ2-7	TGTGCCAGCTCCTCCGGGACTAGCGGCTACGAGCAGTACTTC	CASSSGTSGYEQYF
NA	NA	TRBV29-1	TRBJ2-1	TGCAGCGTCGGAGAAGGTGGTCATGAGCAGTTCTTC	CSVGEGGHEQFF
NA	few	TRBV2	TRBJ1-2	TGTGCCAGCAGTGTGGAGACGGCCTTCTATGGCTACACCTTC	CASSVETAFYGYTF
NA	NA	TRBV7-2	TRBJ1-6	TGTGCCAGCAGCTTAGGTGGAGGAACTAATTCACCCCTCCACTTT	CASSLGGGTNSPLHF
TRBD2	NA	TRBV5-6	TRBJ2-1	TGTGCCAGCAGCTACCGTAGCGGGGCCAGCTCCTACAATGAGCAGTTCTTC	CASSYRSGASSYNEQFF